This TCR beta chain came from a study of radiotherapy plus CTLA-4 blockade in lung cancer. Study context: Among patients, about 20% showed objective responses, and over 30% had disease control. Study-wide points: Tumor-derived TCR clones expanded in blood after radiotherapy plus ipilimumab. Per reports, early blood T cell clone dynamics, plus interferon-beta, forecast response most strongly.

The table came from immunoSEQ multiplex PCR; TCRdb's copy has only in-frame clones and leaves some out. The sample consists of 85,000 to 100,000 clones, around 84% of them appearing once. Enrolled patients, whose metastatic non-small-cell lung cancer was chemo-refractory, received focal radiation plus CTLA-4 blockade with ipilimumab. The ends lost 4 bases at V and 5 bases at J; junction bases unmatched: 10. The CDR3 consists of 15 residues. Looked up from germline, CDR1 is GTSNPN and CDR2 is SVGIG (reference sequence). Points on this clone: Its antigen is not identified.

The receptor's source is a human donor with non-small cell lung cancer that progressed on radiotherapy plus ipilimumab. The sequencing used peripheral blood, collected from a patient treated with radiotherapy plus ipilimumab. The chain joins TRBV30 to TRBJ2-5; 10 bases are a match to TRBD2. The CDR3 DNA reads as TGTGCCTGGAAGCCAGCGGGAGGGCCTGGGGAGACCCAGTACTTC. Amino acid sequence: CAWKPAGGPGETQYF. Supplemented by reference TRBV30 and TRBJ2-5, the full variable domain reads SQTIHQWPATLVQPVGSPLSLECTVEGTSNPNLYWYRQAAGRGLQLLFYSVGIGQISSEVPQNLSASRPQDRQFILSSKKLLLSDSGFYLCAWKPAGGPGETQYFGPGTRLLVL.